A selection of T cell receptor beta chains follows, all from one sample in a study of cytomegalovirus exposure and HLA in healthy donors. The data were produced by immunoSEQ multiplex PCR, yet TCRdb's version contains in-frame clones alone and is incomplete. The sample carries roughly 56,000 clones, 75% to 95% recorded once. Sequenced sample: PBMCs. These receptors were obtained from a woman in her 30s in good health and CMV-seronegative. Both conserved end residues are part of each CDR3. The D gene is left open where the match is weak. A clone size is listed for some rows: how often the clone was seen (once, few, many), or a class if it is expanded.

V gene: TRBV6-1; D gene: NA; J gene: TRBJ2-1; clone size: NA; CDR3 protein: CASSEQGPYNEQFF; CDR3 DNA: TGTGCCAGCAGCGAACAGGGCCCCTACAATGAGCAGTTCTTC
V gene: TRBV19; D gene: TRBD2; J gene: TRBJ2-3; clone size: NA; CDR3 protein: CASTDRTPGRGTQYF; CDR3 DNA: TGTGCCAGTACCGATCGGACCCCAGGGAGGGGTACGCAGTATTTT
V gene: TRBV11-2; D gene: NA; J gene: TRBJ2-3; clone size: NA; CDR3 protein: CASSLESGEADTQYF; CDR3 DNA: TGTGCCAGCAGCTTAGAGTCTGGGGAGGCAGATACGCAGTATTTT
V gene: TRBV28; D gene: NA; J gene: TRBJ2-1; clone size: NA; CDR3 protein: CASSSTRANEQFF; CDR3 DNA: TGTGCCAGCAGTTCTACCAGGGCCAATGAGCAGTTCTTC
V gene: TRBV6-5; D gene: NA; J gene: TRBJ1-5; clone size: NA; CDR3 protein: CASSYSIQGNQPQHF; CDR3 DNA: TGTGCCAGCAGTTACTCGATACAGGGAAATCAGCCCCAGCATTTT
V gene: TRBV5-4; D gene: TRBD2; J gene: TRBJ2-5; clone size: NA; CDR3 protein: CASSPGLAGPQETQYF; CDR3 DNA: TGTGCCAGCAGCCCAGGTCTAGCGGGGCCACAAGAGACCCAGTACTTC
V gene: TRBV7-6; D gene: NA; J gene: TRBJ2-1; clone size: NA; CDR3 protein: CASSSTLGGNEQFF; CDR3 DNA: TGTGCCAGCAGCTCAACGCTGGGGGGCAATGAGCAGTTCTTC
V gene: TRBV6-1; D gene: TRBD2; J gene: TRBJ2-1; clone size: NA; CDR3 protein: CASRTVGLAGEEQFF; CDR3 DNA: TGTGCCAGCAGAACAGTAGGACTAGCGGGAGAGGAGCAGTTCTTC
V gene: TRBV9; D gene: NA; J gene: TRBJ1-1; clone size: NA; CDR3 protein: CASSVGLSAPNTEAFF; CDR3 DNA: TGTGCCAGCAGCGTAGGTCTCAGTGCTCCGAACACTGAAGCTTTCTTT
V gene: TRBV6-5; D gene: NA; J gene: TRBJ1-1; clone size: NA; CDR3 protein: CASSPLPGPASEAFF; CDR3 DNA: TGTGCCAGCAGTCCCCTTCCTGGGCCCGCTTCTGAAGCTTTCTTT
V gene: TRBV5-1; D gene: TRBD2; J gene: TRBJ2-2; clone size: NA; CDR3 protein: CASSPGLAGVDTGELFF; CDR3 DNA: TGCGCCAGCAGCCCCGGACTAGCGGGAGTAGACACCGGGGAGCTGTTTTTT
V gene: TRBV5-1; D gene: NA; J gene: TRBJ2-5; clone size: NA; CDR3 protein: CASSLVSPETQYF; CDR3 DNA: TGCGCCAGCAGCTTGGTCAGTCCGGAGACCCAGTACTTC
V gene: TRBV5-1; D gene: TRBD2; J gene: TRBJ2-3; clone size: NA; CDR3 protein: CASSSSGRVDTQYF; CDR3 DNA: TGCGCCAGCAGCTCTAGCGGGAGAGTAGATACGCAGTATTTT
V gene: TRBV15; D gene: NA; J gene: TRBJ1-5; clone size: NA; CDR3 protein: CATSRDRGSNQPQHF; CDR3 DNA: TGTGCCACCAGCAGAGATAGAGGGTCCAATCAGCCCCAGCATTTT
V gene: TRBV21-1; D gene: NA; J gene: TRBJ2-5; clone size: NA; CDR3 protein: CASSKGGVIETQYF; CDR3 DNA: TGTGCCAGCAGCAAGGGGGGAGTTATTGAGACCCAGTACTTC
V gene: TRBV11-2; D gene: NA; J gene: TRBJ2-7; clone size: once; CDR3 protein: CASSLTSMSTYEQYF; CDR3 DNA: TGTGCCAGCAGCTTGACTAGTATGAGCACCTACGAGCAGTACTTC
V gene: TRBV28; D gene: NA; J gene: TRBJ1-2; clone size: NA; CDR3 protein: CASSQGKQGRYGYTF; CDR3 DNA: TGTGCCAGCAGCCAGGGGAAACAGGGTCGCTATGGCTACACCTTC
V gene: TRBV10-3; D gene: TRBD2; J gene: TRBJ2-7; clone size: NA; CDR3 protein: CAISDLAGTYEQYF; CDR3 DNA: TGTGCCATCAGTGATCTAGCGGGAACCTACGAGCAGTACTTC
V gene: TRBV7-9; D gene: TRBD1; J gene: TRBJ2-3; clone size: NA; CDR3 protein: CASSLGESGTGSTDTQYF; CDR3 DNA: TGTGCCAGCAGCTTAGGTGAATCCGGGACAGGGTCTACAGATACGCAGTATTTT
V gene: TRBV30; D gene: TRBD2; J gene: TRBJ2-3; clone size: once; CDR3 protein: CAWSPLAGGDTQYF; CDR3 DNA: TGTGCCTGGAGTCCTCTAGCGGGAGGAGATACGCAGTATTTT
V gene: TRBV10-1; D gene: NA; J gene: TRBJ2-6; clone size: NA; CDR3 protein: CAGENPRPDRPHSGANVLTF; CDR3 DNA: TGCGCCGGGGAGAATCCGAGACCCGACAGGCCCCACTCTGGGGCCAACGTCCTGACTTTC
V gene: TRBV30; D gene: NA; J gene: TRBJ1-4; clone size: NA; CDR3 protein: CAWKVGGGNEKLFF; CDR3 DNA: TGTGCCTGGAAGGTGGGAGGGGGAAACGAAAAACTGTTTTTT